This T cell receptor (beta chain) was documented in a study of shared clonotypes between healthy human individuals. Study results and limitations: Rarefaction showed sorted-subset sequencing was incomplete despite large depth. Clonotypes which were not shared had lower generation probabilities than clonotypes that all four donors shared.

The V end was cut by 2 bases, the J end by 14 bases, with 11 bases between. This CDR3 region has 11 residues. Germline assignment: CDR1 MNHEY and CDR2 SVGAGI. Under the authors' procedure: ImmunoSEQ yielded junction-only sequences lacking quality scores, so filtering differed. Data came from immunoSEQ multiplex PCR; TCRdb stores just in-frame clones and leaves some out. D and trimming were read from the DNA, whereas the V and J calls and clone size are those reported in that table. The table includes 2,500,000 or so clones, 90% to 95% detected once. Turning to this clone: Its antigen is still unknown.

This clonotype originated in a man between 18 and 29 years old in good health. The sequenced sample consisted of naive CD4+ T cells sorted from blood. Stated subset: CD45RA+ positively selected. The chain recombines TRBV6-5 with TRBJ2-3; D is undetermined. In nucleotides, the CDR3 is TGTGCCAGCAGTTACAAGGATTTATGGTATTTT. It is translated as CASSYKDLWYF.